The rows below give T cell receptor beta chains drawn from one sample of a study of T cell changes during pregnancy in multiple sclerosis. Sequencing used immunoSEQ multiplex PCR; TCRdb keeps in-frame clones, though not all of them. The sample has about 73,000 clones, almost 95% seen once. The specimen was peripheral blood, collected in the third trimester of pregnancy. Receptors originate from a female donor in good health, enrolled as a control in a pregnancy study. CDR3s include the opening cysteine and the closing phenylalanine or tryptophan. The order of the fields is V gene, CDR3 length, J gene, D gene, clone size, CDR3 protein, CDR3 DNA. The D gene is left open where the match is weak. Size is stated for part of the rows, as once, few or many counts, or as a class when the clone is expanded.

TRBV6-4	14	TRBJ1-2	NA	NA	CASSATTGNYGYTF	TGTGCCAGCAGTGCAACGACAGGAAACTATGGCTACACCTTC
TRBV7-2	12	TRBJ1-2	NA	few	CASSQARYGYTF	TGTGCCAGCAGCCAAGCCCGGTATGGCTACACCTTC
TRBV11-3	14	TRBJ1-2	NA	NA	CASRVSRGNYGYTF	TGTGCCAGCAGGGTTTCCCGGGGGAACTATGGCTACACCTTC
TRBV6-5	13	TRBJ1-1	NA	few	CASALTGNTEAFF	TGTGCCAGCGCCCTTACAGGGAACACTGAAGCTTTCTTT
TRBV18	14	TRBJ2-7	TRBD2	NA	CASSLGTSAGEQYF	TGTGCCAGCTCCCTCGGGACTAGTGCGGGCGAGCAGTACTTC
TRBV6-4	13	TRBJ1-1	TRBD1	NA	CASRDRGDTEAFF	TGTGCCAGCCGAGACAGGGGGGACACTGAAGCTTTCTTT
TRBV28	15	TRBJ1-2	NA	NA	CASSRLEGSNYGYTF	TGTGCCAGCAGTCGTCTGGAGGGTTCTAACTATGGCTACACCTTC
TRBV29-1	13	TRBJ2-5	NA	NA	CSFTRQGGETQYF	TGCAGCTTTACTCGACAGGGAGGAGAGACCCAGTACTTC
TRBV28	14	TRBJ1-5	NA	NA	CASSSGVGYQPQHF	TGTGCCAGCAGTTCCGGGGTTGGGTATCAGCCCCAGCATTTT
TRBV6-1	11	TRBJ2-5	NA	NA	CASSTKKTQYF	TGTGCCAGCAGTACTAAGAAGACCCAGTACTTC
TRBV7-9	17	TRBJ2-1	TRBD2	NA	CASSLVPGGIYYNEQFF	TGTGCCAGCAGCTTAGTCCCGGGGGGGATCTACTACAATGAGCAGTTCTTC
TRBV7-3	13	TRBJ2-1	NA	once	CASSLTRYNEQFF	TGTGCCAGCAGCTTAACACGGTACAATGAGCAGTTCTTC
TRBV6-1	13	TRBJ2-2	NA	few	CASRGEVVGELFF	TGTGCCAGCAGGGGAGAGGTGGTCGGGGAGCTGTTTTTT
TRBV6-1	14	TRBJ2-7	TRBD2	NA	CASSLAGGFYEQYF	TGTGCCAGCAGTTTAGCGGGGGGATTCTACGAGCAGTACTTC
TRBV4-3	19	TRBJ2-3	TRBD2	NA	CASSQGQGLAGFHTDTQYF	TGCGCCAGCAGCCAAGGGCAAGGACTAGCGGGGTTCCACACAGATACGCAGTATTTT
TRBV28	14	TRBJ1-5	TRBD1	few	CASSHRDSYQPQHF	TGTGCCAGCAGTCACAGGGACAGTTATCAGCCCCAGCATTTT
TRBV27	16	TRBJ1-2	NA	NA	CASSKFSRTPNYGYTF	TGTGCCAGCAGTAAGTTCTCCAGAACACCTAACTATGGCTACACCTTC
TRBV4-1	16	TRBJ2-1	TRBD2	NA	CASSLLAGSSYNEQFF	TGCGCCAGCAGCCTACTAGCGGGAAGCTCCTACAATGAGCAGTTCTTC
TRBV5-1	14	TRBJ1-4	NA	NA	CASKPGATNEKLFF	TGCGCCAGCAAGCCGGGTGCAACTAATGAAAAACTGTTTTTT
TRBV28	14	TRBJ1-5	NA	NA	CASRGAGGNQPQHF	TGTGCCAGCAGGGGGGCGGGCGGCAATCAGCCCCAGCATTTT
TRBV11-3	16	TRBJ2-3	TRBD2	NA	CASSRGTSGGTDTQYF	TGTGCCAGCAGCCGAGGGACTAGCGGGGGCACAGATACGCAGTATTTT
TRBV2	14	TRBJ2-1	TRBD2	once	CASMGLAGVNEQFF	TGTGCCAGCATGGGACTAGCGGGAGTAAATGAGCAGTTCTTC
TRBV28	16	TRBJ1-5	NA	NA	CASSDGTSYSNQPQHF	TGTGCCAGCAGCGACGGGACATCCTATAGCAATCAGCCCCAGCATTTT
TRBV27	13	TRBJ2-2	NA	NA	CASSLLATGELFF	TGTGCCAGCAGCCTCCTAGCGACCGGGGAGCTGTTTTTT
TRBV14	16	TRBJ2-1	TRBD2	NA	CASSHTLGLAGLEQFF	TGTGCCAGCAGTCACACCCTGGGACTAGCGGGACTAGAGCAGTTCTTC
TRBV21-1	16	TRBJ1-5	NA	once	CASSPPGQGASQPQHF	TGTGCCAGCAGCCCTCCGGGACAGGGGGCAAGTCAGCCCCAGCATTTT
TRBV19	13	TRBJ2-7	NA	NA	CASSPGGSYEQYF	TGTGCCAGTAGTCCTGGGGGCAGCTACGAGCAGTACTTC
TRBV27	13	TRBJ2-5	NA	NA	CASSLTRDGGQYF	TGTGCCAGCAGTTTAACCAGGGACGGGGGCCAGTACTTC
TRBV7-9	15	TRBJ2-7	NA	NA	CASSFPRLSIYEQYF	TGTGCCAGCAGCTTTCCCCGGTTATCGATCTACGAGCAGTACTTC
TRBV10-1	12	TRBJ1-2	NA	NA	CASSPTGDGYTF	TGCGCCAGCAGTCCGACGGGGGATGGCTACACCTTC
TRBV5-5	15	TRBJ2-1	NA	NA	CASSSGQTSYNEQFF	TGTGCCAGCAGCTCTGGACAGACGTCCTACAATGAGCAGTTCTTC
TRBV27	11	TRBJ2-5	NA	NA	CASRFRGTQYF	TGTGCCAGCAGGTTTAGGGGGACCCAGTACTTC
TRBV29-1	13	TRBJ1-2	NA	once	CSVDSQGGYGYTF	TGCAGCGTTGACTCACAGGGTGGTTATGGCTACACCTTC
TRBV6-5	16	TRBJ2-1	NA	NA	CASSYLWRRINNEQFF	TGTGCCAGCAGTTACCTTTGGCGGAGGATCAACAATGAGCAGTTCTTC
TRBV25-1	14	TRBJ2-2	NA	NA	CATDSGLLGGELFF	TGTGCCACCGATTCAGGGTTATTGGGTGGGGAGCTGTTTTTT